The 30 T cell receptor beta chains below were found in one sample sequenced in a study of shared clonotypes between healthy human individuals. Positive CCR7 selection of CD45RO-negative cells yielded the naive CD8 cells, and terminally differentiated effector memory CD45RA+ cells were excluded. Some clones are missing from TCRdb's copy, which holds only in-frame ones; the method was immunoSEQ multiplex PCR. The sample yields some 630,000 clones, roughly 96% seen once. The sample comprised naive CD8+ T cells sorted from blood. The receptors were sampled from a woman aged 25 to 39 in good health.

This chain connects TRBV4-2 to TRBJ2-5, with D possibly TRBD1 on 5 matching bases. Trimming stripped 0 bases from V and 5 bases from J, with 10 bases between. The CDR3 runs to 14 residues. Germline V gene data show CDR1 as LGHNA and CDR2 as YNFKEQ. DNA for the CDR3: TGTGCCAGCAGCCAAGAGGGGCCTCGGGAGACCCAGTACTTC. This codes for CASSQEGPRETQYF.

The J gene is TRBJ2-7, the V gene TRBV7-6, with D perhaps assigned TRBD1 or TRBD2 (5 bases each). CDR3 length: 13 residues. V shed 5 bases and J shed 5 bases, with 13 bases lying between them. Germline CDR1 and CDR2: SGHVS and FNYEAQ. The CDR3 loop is CASSPDLTDEQYF. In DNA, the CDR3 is TGTGCCAGCAGCCCGGACTTGACAGACGAGCAGTACTTC.

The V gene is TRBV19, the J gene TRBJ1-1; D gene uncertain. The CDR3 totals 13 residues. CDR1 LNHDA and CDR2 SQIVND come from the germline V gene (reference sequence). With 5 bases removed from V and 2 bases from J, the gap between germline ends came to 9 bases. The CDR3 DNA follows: TGTGCCAGTAGTGAACAGCCTAACACTGAAGCTTTCTTT. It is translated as CASSEQPNTEAFF.

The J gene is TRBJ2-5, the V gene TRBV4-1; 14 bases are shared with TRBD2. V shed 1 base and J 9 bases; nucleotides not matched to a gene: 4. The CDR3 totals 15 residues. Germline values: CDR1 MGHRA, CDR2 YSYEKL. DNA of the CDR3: TGCGCCAGCAGCCAAGGGACTAGCGGGAGGTACTCCCAGTACTTC. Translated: CASSQGTSGRYSQYF.

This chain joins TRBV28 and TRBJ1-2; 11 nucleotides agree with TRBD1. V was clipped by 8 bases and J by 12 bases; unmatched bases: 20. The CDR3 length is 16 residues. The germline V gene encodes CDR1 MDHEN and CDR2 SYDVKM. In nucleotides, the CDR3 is TGTGCCAGCCTCTCTGAGCCGGGACAGGGGGTGCCGGGGAACACCTTC. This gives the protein CASLSEPGQGVPGNTF.

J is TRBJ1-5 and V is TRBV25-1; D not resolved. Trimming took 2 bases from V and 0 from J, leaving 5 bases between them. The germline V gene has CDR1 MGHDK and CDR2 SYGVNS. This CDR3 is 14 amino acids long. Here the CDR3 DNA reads TGTGCCAGCAGTGAACCGGGTAGCAATCAGCCCCAGCATTTT. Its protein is CASSEPGSNQPQHF.

The DNA of the CDR3 is TGTGCCAGCGGGGACAGGGTCCTCTACGAGCAGTACTTC. Translated: CASGDRVLYEQYF. The chain has TRBV27 and TRBJ2-7, with 9 nucleotides matching TRBD1. Germline values: CDR1 MNHEY, CDR2 SMNVEV (reference sequence). V shed 8 bases, J shed 3 bases, and the junction held 5 bases outside the gene matches. There are 13 residues in the CDR3.

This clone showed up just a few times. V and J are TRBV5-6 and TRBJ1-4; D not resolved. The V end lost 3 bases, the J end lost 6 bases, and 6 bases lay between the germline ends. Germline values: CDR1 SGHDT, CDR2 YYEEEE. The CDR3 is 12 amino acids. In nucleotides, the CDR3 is TGTGCCAGCAGCTCGGGCGATGAAAAACTGTTTTTT. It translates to CASSSGDEKLFF.

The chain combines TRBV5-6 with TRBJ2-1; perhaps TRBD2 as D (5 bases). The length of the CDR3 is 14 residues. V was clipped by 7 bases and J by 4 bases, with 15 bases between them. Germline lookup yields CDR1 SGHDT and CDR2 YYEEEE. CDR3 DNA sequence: TGTGCCAGCCGCGAGGGAGTTGCGTACAATGAGCAGTTCTTC. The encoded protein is CASREGVAYNEQFF.

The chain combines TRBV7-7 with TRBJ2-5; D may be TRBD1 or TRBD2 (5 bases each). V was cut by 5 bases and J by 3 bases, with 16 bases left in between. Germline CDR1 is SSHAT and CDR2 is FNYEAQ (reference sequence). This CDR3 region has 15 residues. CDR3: CASSLRPGPEETQYF. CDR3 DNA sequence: TGTGCCAGCAGCCTCCGCCCGGGGCCCGAAGAGACCCAGTACTTC.

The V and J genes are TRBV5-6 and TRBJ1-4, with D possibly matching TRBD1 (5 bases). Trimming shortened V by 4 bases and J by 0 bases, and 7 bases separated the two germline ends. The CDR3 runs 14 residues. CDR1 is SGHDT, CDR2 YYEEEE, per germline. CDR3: CASSGTATNEKLFF. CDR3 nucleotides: TGTGCCAGCAGCGGGACCGCAACTAATGAAAAACTGTTTTTT.

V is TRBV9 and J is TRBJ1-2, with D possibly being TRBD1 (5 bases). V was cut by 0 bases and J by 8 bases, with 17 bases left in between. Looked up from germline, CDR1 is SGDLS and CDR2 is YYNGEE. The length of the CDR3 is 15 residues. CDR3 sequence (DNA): TGTGCCAGCAGCGTAGCTACCTGGGGCAGTGAGGGCTACACCTTC. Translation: CASSVATWGSEGYTF.

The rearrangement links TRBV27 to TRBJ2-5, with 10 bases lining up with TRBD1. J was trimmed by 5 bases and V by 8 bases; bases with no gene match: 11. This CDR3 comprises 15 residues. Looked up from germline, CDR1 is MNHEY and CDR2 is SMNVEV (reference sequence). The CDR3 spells CASGGQGPNTETQYF. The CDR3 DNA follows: TGTGCCAGCGGGGGACAGGGGCCAAATACGGAGACCCAGTACTTC.

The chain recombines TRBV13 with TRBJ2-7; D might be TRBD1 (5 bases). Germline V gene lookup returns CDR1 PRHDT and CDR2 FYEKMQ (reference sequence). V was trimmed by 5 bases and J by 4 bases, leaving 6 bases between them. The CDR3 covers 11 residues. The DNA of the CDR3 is TGTGCCAGCAGCACAGGTTACGAGCAGTACTTC. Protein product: CASSTGYEQYF.

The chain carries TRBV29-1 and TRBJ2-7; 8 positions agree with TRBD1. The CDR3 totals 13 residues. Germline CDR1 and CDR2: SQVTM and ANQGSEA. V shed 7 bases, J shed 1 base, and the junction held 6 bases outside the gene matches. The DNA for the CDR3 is TGCAGCGCCGTGACAGGGGAGTCCTACGAGCAGTACTTC. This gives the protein CSAVTGESYEQYF.

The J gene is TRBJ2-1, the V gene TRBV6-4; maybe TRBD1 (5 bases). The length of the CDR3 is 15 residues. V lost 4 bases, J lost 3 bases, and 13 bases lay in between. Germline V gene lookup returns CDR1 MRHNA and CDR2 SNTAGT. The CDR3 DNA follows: TGTGCCAGCAGTGCCGACAGAACTTACTACAATGAGCAGTTCTTC. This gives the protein CASSADRTYYNEQFF.

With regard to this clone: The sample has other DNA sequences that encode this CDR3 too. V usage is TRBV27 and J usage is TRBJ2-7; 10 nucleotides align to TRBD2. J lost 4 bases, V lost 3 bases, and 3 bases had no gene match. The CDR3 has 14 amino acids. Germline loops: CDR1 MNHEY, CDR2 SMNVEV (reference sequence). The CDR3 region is CASSFLAGAYEQYF. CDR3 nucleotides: TGTGCCAGCAGTTTTCTAGCGGGAGCTTACGAGCAGTACTTC.

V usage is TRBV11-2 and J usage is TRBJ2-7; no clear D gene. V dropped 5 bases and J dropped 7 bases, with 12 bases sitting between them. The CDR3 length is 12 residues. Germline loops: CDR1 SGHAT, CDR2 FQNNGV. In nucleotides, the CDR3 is TGTGCCAGCAGCATGACACCGTGGGAGCAGTACTTC. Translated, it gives CASSMTPWEQYF. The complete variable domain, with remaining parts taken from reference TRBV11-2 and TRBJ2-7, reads EAGVAQSPRYKIIEKRQSVAFWCNPISGHATLYWYQQILGQGPKLLIQFQNNGVVDDSQLPKDRFSAERLKGVDSTLKIQPAKLEDSAVYLCASSMTPWEQYFGPGTRLTVT.

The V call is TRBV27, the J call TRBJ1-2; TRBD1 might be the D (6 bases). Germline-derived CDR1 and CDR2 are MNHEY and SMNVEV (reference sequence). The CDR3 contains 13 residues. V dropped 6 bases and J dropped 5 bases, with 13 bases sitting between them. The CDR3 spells CASSSRGAYGYTF. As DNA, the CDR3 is TGTGCCAGCAGCTCCCGGGGGGCATATGGCTACACCTTC.

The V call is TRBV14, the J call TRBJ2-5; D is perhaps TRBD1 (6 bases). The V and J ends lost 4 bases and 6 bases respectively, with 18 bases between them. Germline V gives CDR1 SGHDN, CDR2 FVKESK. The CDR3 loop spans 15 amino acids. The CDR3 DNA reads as TGTGCCAGCAGCCCCCTGACAGGATCCCGCAAGACCCAGTACTTC. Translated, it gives CASSPLTGSRKTQYF. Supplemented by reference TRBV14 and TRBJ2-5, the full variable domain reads EAGVTQFPSHSVIEKGQTVTLRCDPISGHDNLYWYRRVMGKEIKFLLHFVKESKQDESGMPNNRFLAERTGGTYSTLKVQPAELEDSGVYFCASSPLTGSRKTQYFGPGTRLLVL.

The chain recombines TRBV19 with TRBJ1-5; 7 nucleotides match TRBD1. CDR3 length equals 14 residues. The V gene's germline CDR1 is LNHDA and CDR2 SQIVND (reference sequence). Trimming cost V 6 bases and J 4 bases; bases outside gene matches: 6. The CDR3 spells CASRGGLGNQPQHF. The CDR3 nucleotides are TGTGCCAGTAGAGGGGGCTTAGGAAATCAGCCCCAGCATTTT.

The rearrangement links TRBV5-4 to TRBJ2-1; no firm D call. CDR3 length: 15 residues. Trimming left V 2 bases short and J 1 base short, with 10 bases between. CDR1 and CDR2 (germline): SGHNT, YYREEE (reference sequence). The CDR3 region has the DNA TGTGCCAGCAGCTTAGGGTATTCGTCCTACAATGAGCAGTTCTTC. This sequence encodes CASSLGYSSYNEQFF.

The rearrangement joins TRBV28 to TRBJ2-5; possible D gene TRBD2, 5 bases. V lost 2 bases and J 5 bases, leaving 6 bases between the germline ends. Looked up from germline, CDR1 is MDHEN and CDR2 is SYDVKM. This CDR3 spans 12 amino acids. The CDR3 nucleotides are TGTGCCAGCAGTTTACCGGGGGAGACCCAGTACTTC. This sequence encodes CASSLPGETQYF.

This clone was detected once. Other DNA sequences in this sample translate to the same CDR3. The DNA for the CDR3 is TGTGCCAGCAGTTTAGGGTCCTCGTACGAGCAGTACTTC. It specifies CASSLGSSYEQYF. This rearrangement joins TRBV28 to TRBJ2-7; D gene uncertain. CDR3 length equals 13 residues. Germline V CDR1 and CDR2: MDHEN, SYDVKM. V was cut by 2 bases and J by 4 bases, with 9 bases left in between.

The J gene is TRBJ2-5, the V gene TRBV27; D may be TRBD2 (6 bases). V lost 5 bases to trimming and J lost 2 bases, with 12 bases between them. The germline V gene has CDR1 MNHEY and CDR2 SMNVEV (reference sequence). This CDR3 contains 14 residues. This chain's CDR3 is CASSPTLAQETQYF. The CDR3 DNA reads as TGTGCCAGCAGTCCCACCCTAGCGCAAGAGACCCAGTACTTC.

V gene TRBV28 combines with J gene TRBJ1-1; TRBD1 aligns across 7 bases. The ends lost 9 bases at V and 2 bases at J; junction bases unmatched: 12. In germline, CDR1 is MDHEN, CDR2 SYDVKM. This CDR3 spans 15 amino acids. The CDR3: CARGAQNRGNTEAFF. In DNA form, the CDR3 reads TGTGCCAGGGGGGCACAGAACAGGGGAAACACTGAAGCTTTCTTT.

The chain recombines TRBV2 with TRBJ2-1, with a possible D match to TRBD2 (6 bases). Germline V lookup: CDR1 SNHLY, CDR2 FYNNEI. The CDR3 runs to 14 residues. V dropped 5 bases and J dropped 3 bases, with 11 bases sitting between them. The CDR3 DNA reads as TGTGCCAGCAGTCCCGGAGCGGGCTACAATGAGCAGTTCTTC. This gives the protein CASSPGAGYNEQFF.

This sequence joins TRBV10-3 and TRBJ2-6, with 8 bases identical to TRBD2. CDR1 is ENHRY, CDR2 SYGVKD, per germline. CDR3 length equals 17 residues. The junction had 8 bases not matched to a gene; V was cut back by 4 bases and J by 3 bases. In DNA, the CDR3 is TGTGCCATCAGTGGAATTAGCGGGAAGGGTGGGGCCAACGTCCTGACTTTC. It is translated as CAISGISGKGGANVLTF.

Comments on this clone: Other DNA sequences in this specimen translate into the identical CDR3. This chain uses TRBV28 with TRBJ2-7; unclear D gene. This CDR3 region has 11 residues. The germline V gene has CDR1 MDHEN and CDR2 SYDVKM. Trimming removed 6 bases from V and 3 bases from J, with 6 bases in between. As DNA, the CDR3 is TGTGCCAGCAGCTCAAACTACGAGCAGTACTTC. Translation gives CASSSNYEQYF.

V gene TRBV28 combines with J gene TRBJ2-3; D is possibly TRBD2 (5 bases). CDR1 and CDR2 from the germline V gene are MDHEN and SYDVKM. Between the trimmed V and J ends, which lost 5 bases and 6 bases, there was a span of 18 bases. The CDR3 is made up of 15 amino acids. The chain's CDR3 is CASSPQTGRYDTQYF. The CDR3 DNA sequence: TGTGCCAGCAGTCCCCAAACGGGGAGATATGATACGCAGTATTTT.